Following are 27 T cell receptor beta chains from one sample sequenced in a study of cytomegalovirus exposure and HLA in healthy donors. The assay was immunoSEQ multiplex PCR, and TCRdb's table has in-frame clones only and misses some. The sample has roughly 120,000 clones; roughly 88% are singletons. The specimen was PBMCs. The origin of the receptors is a woman between 18 and 30 years old in good health and CMV-seropositive.

CDR3 residues: CASSLGADGELFF. DNA of the CDR3: TGCGCCAGCAGCCTAGGGGCGGACGGGGAGCTGTTTTTT. The chain uses TRBV5-1 and TRBJ2-2, with a tentative D call TRBD1 (5 bases). Trimming shortened V by 4 bases and J by 7 bases, and 11 bases separated the two germline ends. The CDR3 is 13 amino acids. Germline V lookup: CDR1 SGHRS, CDR2 YFSETQ.

The rearrangement uses TRBV6-5 and TRBJ1-1, with TRBD1 matching over 7 bases. Germline trimming cut 6 bases from V and 5 bases from J; bases unmatched to any gene: 6. The CDR3 consists of 13 residues. Germline CDR1 and CDR2: MNHEY and SVGAGI. The CDR3 region is CASSPDRATEAFF. CDR3 in DNA: TGTGCCAGCAGCCCCGACAGGGCAACTGAAGCTTTCTTT.

The chain carries TRBV10-1 and TRBJ1-5; maybe TRBD1 (5 bases). Deletions cut 7 bases from V and 4 bases from J, with 17 bases between. Germline lookup yields CDR1 WNHNN and CDR2 SYGVQD (reference sequence). The CDR3 has 15 amino acids. CDR3 nucleotides: TGCGCCAGCATCCCGGGGGGTAAGCGGAATCAGCCCCAGCATTTT. It translates to CASIPGGKRNQPQHF.

The chain uses TRBV7-9 and TRBJ1-6, with D possibly TRBD1 on 5 matching bases. Trimming left V 5 bases short and J 10 bases short, with 15 bases between. From germline, CDR1 is SEHNR and CDR2 FQNEAQ (reference sequence). CDR3 size: 14 residues. This CDR3 reads CASSGGGPPSPLHF. The CDR3 DNA is TGTGCCAGCAGCGGGGGGGGACCCCCCTCACCCCTCCACTTT.

This clone was seen a few times. This chain uses TRBV4-1 with TRBJ2-7; 8 bases are shared with TRBD1. Germline CDR1 MGHRA, CDR2 YSYEKL. Trimming took 0 bases from V and 2 from J; bases not matched to a gene: 3. The CDR3 has 15 residues. CDR3 residues: CASSQEDRVTYEQYF. The CDR3 DNA reads as TGCGCCAGCAGCCAAGAGGACAGGGTTACCTACGAGCAGTACTTC.

The chain is built from TRBV19 and TRBJ1-4; no definite D call. The CDR3 consists of 14 residues. V was trimmed by 6 bases and J by 3 bases, leaving 11 bases between them. Per the germline V gene, CDR1 is LNHDA and CDR2 is SQIVND (reference sequence). In DNA form, the CDR3 reads TGTGCCAGTAGCTCCCTGGACTCTAATGAAAAACTGTTTTTT. Amino acids: CASSSLDSNEKLFF.

The chain uses TRBV6-6 and TRBJ1-2, with 7 bases fitting TRBD1. The CDR3 covers 14 residues. Germline values: CDR1 MNHNY, CDR2 SVGAGI (reference sequence). V trimming: 5 bases; J trimming: 4 bases; junction bases outside the gene matches: 7. CDR3 in DNA: TGTGCCAGCAGTCGTAGACAGGGAGCCTATGGCTACACCTTC. This gives the protein CASSRRQGAYGYTF.

The genes are TRBV7-6 and TRBJ2-1; the D gene is possibly TRBD1 (5 bases). The V end was cut by 5 bases, the J end by 12 bases, with 20 bases between. The CDR3 is 14 amino acids. Germline CDR1 reads SGHVS; CDR2 reads FNYEAQ. The CDR3 loop reads CASSQDIPSTRQFF. CDR3 in DNA: TGTGCCAGCAGCCAGGACATCCCCTCTACAAGGCAGTTCTTC.

The gene calls are TRBV29-1 and TRBJ2-3, with 13 bases aligning to TRBD2. The germline V gene has CDR1 SQVTM and CDR2 ANQGSEA. This CDR3 is 15 amino acids long. With V trimmed by 6 bases and J by 3 bases, 6 bases remained unmatched. The CDR3: CSVQGLAGVTDTQYF. In nucleotides, the CDR3 is TGCAGCGTCCAAGGACTAGCGGGAGTTACAGATACGCAGTATTTT.

The chain recombines TRBV11-2 with TRBJ1-1; D is ambiguous. V lost 1 base and J lost 5, with 8 bases in between. There are 13 residues in the CDR3. From germline, CDR1 is SGHAT and CDR2 FQNNGV. This chain's CDR3 is CASSLGSGTEAFF. In nucleotides, the CDR3 is TGTGCCAGCAGCTTAGGTTCGGGGACTGAAGCTTTCTTT.

The chain employs TRBV6-5 and TRBJ2-1; 11 bases are shared with TRBD2. V was pared by 2 bases and J by 5 bases, with 5 bases of the junction left unmatched. Germline V gives CDR1 MNHEY, CDR2 SVGAGI. The CDR3 has 16 residues. The CDR3 DNA reads TGTGCCAGCAGTTACGGTCTAGCGGGAGGCAACAATGAGCAGTTCTTC. Translated: CASSYGLAGGNNEQFF.

The J gene is TRBJ2-2, the V gene TRBV9, with a possible D match to TRBD2 (6 bases). Germline V gene data show CDR1 as SGDLS and CDR2 as YYNGEE. The V end lost 0 bases, the J end lost 3 bases, and 12 bases lay between the germline ends. This CDR3 comprises 16 residues. The CDR3 sequence: CASSVGGGFDTGELFF. CDR3 sequence (DNA): TGTGCCAGCAGCGTAGGAGGAGGGTTCGACACCGGGGAGCTGTTTTTT.

The chain couples TRBV5-1 to TRBJ1-1; 7 nucleotides match TRBD1. Germline-derived CDR1 and CDR2 are SGHRS and YFSETQ. Unmatched junction bases numbered 16, after V lost 4 bases and J lost 4 bases. The CDR3 sequence is 17 residues long. The CDR3 loop reads CASSRYAHQGETTEAFF. The CDR3, as DNA: TGCGCCAGCAGCCGGTATGCACACCAGGGGGAGACCACTGAAGCTTTCTTT. The variable domain in full, with the rest retrieved from reference TRBV5-1 and TRBJ1-1, is KAGVTQTPRYLIKTRGQQVTLSCSPISGHRSVSWYQQTPGQGLQFLFEYFSETQRNKGNFPGRFSGRQFSNSRSEMNVSTLELGDSALYLCASSRYAHQGETTEAFFGQGTRLTVV.

The chain couples TRBV5-4 to TRBJ1-2; D ambiguous. V was shortened by 4 bases and J by 6 bases, with 16 bases between the two germline ends. This CDR3 has 14 amino acids. Germline V gives CDR1 SGHNT, CDR2 YYREEE (reference sequence). CDR3 sequence reads: CASSAAEGLNGYTF. Written as DNA, the CDR3 is TGTGCCAGCAGCGCCGCCGAGGGTTTAAATGGCTACACCTTC. The entire variable domain, with the rest obtained from reference TRBV5-4 and TRBJ1-2, is as follows: ETGVTQSPTHLIKTRGQQVTLRCSSQSGHNTVSWYQQALGQGPQFIFQYYREEENGRGNFPPRFSGLQFPNYSSELNVNALELDDSALYLCASSAAEGLNGYTFGSGTRLTVV.

The chain is built from TRBV5-4 and TRBJ2-5, with 8 bases aligning to TRBD2. The CDR3 sequence is 14 residues long. The V gene's germline CDR1 is SGHNT and CDR2 YYREEE (reference sequence). Trimming removed 10 bases from V and 1 base from J; junction bases left unmatched: 9. CDR3 in amino acids: CAFRLRGGQETQYF. The CDR3 region has the DNA TGTGCCTTTCGTCTACGGGGGGGCCAAGAGACCCAGTACTTC. The entire variable domain, with the rest obtained from reference TRBV5-4 and TRBJ2-5, is as follows: ETGVTQSPTHLIKTRGQQVTLRCSSQSGHNTVSWYQQALGQGPQFIFQYYREEENGRGNFPPRFSGLQFPNYSSELNVNALELDDSALYLCAFRLRGGQETQYFGPGTRLLVL.

V is TRBV6-5 and J is TRBJ1-4; D remains unclear. V shed 5 bases and J shed 0 bases, with 7 bases lying between them. The CDR3 sequence is 14 residues long. Germline V gene lookup returns CDR1 MNHEY and CDR2 SVGAGI. The CDR3 DNA reads as TGTGCCAGCAGTCCCTCTTCAACTAATGAAAAACTGTTTTTT. Its protein product is CASSPSSTNEKLFF.

The chain couples TRBV6-4 to TRBJ2-3; TRBD2 agrees at 13 bases. The CDR3 is 16 amino acids. J was trimmed by 0 bases and V by 6 bases; bases with no gene match: 3. Germline values: CDR1 MRHNA, CDR2 SNTAGT. CDR3 loop: CASRAGLAGSTDTQYF. The CDR3 DNA reads TGTGCCAGCAGGGCGGGACTAGCGGGGAGCACAGATACGCAGTATTTT.

The chain employs TRBV5-1 and TRBJ1-1; D is ambiguous. This CDR3 is built from 15 residues. Between the trimmed V and J ends, which lost 6 bases and 2 bases, there was a span of 17 bases. CDR1 SGHRS and CDR2 YFSETQ come from the germline V gene. CDR3 protein: CASTQSELRNTEAFF. The CDR3 DNA reads as TGCGCCAGCACCCAGTCGGAACTACGAAACACTGAAGCTTTCTTT.

The chain links TRBV19 to TRBJ2-2, with no clear D. Germline-derived CDR1 and CDR2 are LNHDA and SQIVND (reference sequence). V gave up 7 bases and J gave up 4 bases, with 13 bases separating them. The length of the CDR3 is 14 residues. CDR3 DNA: TGTGCCAGTATGGAGAGGATGGGCACCGGGGAGCTGTTTTTT. As protein: CASMERMGTGELFF.

V gene TRBV7-9 combines with J gene TRBJ2-1, with a possible D match to TRBD1 (6 bases). CDR3 length: 16 amino acids. V gave up 4 bases and J gave up 0 bases, with 13 bases separating them. Germline lookup yields CDR1 SEHNR and CDR2 FQNEAQ (reference sequence). CDR3 DNA: TGTGCCAGCAGCTCACAGGGCGCTAGCTCCTACAATGAGCAGTTCTTC. This encodes CASSSQGASSYNEQFF.

The chain has TRBV5-1 and TRBJ1-1; no clear D. The V and J ends lost 2 bases and 4 bases respectively, with 9 bases between them. Germline loops: CDR1 SGHRS, CDR2 YFSETQ. The length of the CDR3 is 13 residues. CDR3 sequence reads: CASSFQRGTEAFF. CDR3 bases: TGCGCCAGCAGCTTCCAGAGAGGCACTGAAGCTTTCTTT.

The chain combines TRBV5-1 with TRBJ2-3; no definite D call. The germline V and J ends were trimmed by 4 bases and 5 bases, with 8 bases remaining between them. CDR1 and CDR2 from the germline V gene are SGHRS and YFSETQ. The CDR3 runs to 12 residues. The DNA of the CDR3 is TGCGCCAGCAGCGCCGGTGGAGATACGCAGTATTTT. Encoded protein: CASSAGGDTQYF.

The gene calls are TRBV5-5 and TRBJ1-5; unclear D gene. The CDR3 sequence is 15 residues long. V was cut by 1 base and J by 7 bases, with 15 bases left in between. CDR1 is SGHKS and CDR2 is YYEKEE in the germline V gene (reference sequence). CDR3 sequence (DNA): TGTGCCAGCAGCTTGACGGGGATCGGAGAACAGCCCCAGCATTTT. Translating gives CASSLTGIGEQPQHF.

The chain joins TRBV2 to TRBJ1-2; D unclear. Trimming shortened V by 2 bases and J by 8 bases, and 12 bases separated the two germline ends. The V gene's germline CDR1 is SNHLY and CDR2 FYNNEI. The CDR3 sequence is 13 residues long. The CDR3 loop is CASSESWQKGYTF. The CDR3 DNA follows: TGTGCCAGCAGTGAATCGTGGCAGAAAGGCTACACCTTC.

The chain is built from TRBV10-3 and TRBJ2-1; TRBD2 might be the D (7 bases). The CDR3 is made up of 14 amino acids. Trimming stripped 4 bases from V and 9 bases from J, with 16 bases between. Germline V CDR1 and CDR2: ENHRY, SYGVKD. The CDR3 loop is CAISVLWGGGEQFF. The CDR3 DNA is TGTGCCATCAGTGTCTTGTGGGGGGGCGGTGAGCAGTTCTTC.

The chain is built from TRBV7-9 and TRBJ1-1, with 8 nucleotides matching TRBD1. This CDR3 region has 16 residues. The V gene end was trimmed by 1 base and the J gene end by 5 bases; junction bases not matched to a gene: 9. Germline V CDR1 and CDR2: SEHNR, FQNEAQ (reference sequence). The CDR3, as DNA: TGTGCCAGCAGCTTAGGACAGGGGATTGGAGTAACTGAAGCTTTCTTT. Translated, it gives CASSLGQGIGVTEAFF.

The chain employs TRBV19 and TRBJ2-3; D might be TRBD2 (5 bases). Germline values: CDR1 LNHDA, CDR2 SQIVND (reference sequence). This CDR3 region has 14 residues. Deletions cut 6 bases from V and 0 bases from J, with 10 bases between. The CDR3 sequence: CASSMTMSTDTQYF. CDR3 in DNA: TGTGCCAGTAGCATGACTATGAGCACAGATACGCAGTATTTT. Using reference TRBV19 and TRBJ2-3 for the parts outside the CDR3, the full variable domain is DGGITQSPKYLFRKEGQNVTLSCEQNLNHDAMYWYRQDPGQGLRLIYYSQIVNDFQKGDIAEGYSVSREKKESFPLTVTSAQKNPTAFYLCASSMTMSTDTQYFGPGTRLTVL.